This T cell receptor beta chain was obtained from a study of blood T cell repertoires in COVID-19. Study-level background: Sites across the United States, Italy and Spain contributed samples from acute and convalescent COVID-19. Sample material is recorded as cDNA or gDNA derived from T cells, B-cell-depleted T cells, or PBMCs.

Methods used by the authors: Amplification from reference gene primers served as the basis for estimated nucleated cell counts. TCRdb's copy holds only in-frame clones and misses some; the assay was immunoSEQ multiplex PCR. The D gene and trimming were derived from the DNA, and the V and J assignments and clone size from that table. This sample has a few hundred thousand clones, with approximately 90% found just once. V lost 5 bases, J lost 1 base, and 11 bases lay in between. This CDR3 spans 13 amino acids. Germline values: CDR1 GTSNPN, CDR2 SVGIG (reference sequence). Sequencing input: peripheral blood. The rearrangement links TRBV30 to TRBJ1-1, with unresolved D. The TCR sequence derives from a woman in her thirties or forties with acute or convalescent COVID-19. CDR3 DNA sequence: TGTGCCTGGGCAAGCGGGCCGAACACTGAAGCTTTCTTT. Translating gives CAWASGPNTEAFF.